What follows is one TCR beta chain and its context. Antigen: not known. The sample comes from a study of cytomegalovirus exposure and HLA in healthy donors. The wider study: A prior analysis found 100 million to 140 million unique TCR beta sequences from around 180 million T cells.

Regarding the study as a whole: High sensitivity and specificity were reportedly achieved when the classifier diagnosed cytomegalovirus status. Usually a TCR sequence was rare, but some public TCRs were found in many donors.

Trimming shortened V by 2 bases and J by 0 bases, and 11 bases separated the two germline ends. CDR1 and CDR2 from the germline V gene are SGHTA and FQGNSA. This CDR3 is 15 amino acids long. With 60 Vbeta and 13 Jbeta primers, the PCR was carried out. Clones were read by immunoSEQ multiplex PCR, and TCRdb kept only the in-frame ones, dropping some. Of about 160,000 clones in the sample, 82% were seen once. This receptor was identified in a male donor in good health and CMV-seronegative. This rearrangement joins TRBV7-2 to TRBJ2-7, with a weak D call TRBD2 (5 bases). The sample was PBMCs. CDR3 residues: CASSLQAGSSYEQYF. DNA of the CDR3: TGTGCCAGCAGCTTACAAGCTGGGAGCTCCTACGAGCAGTACTTC.